This T cell receptor (beta chain) originates from a study of cytomegalovirus exposure and HLA in healthy donors. Study findings and constraints: Three of the chains that were CMV-associated were confirmed in vitro to be specific for CMV antigens. Many donors carried some public TCRs, although rarity characterized most TCR sequences. Cytomegalovirus association was listed for approximately 160 TCR beta chains.

This clone appeared once. Its antigen remains unknown. Produced via immunoSEQ multiplex PCR; TCRdb's table is partial and in-frame only. This table has fewer than 120,000 clones, approximately 89% appearing once. Germline lookup yields CDR1 SGDLS and CDR2 YYNGEE. V gave up 0 bases and J gave up 1 base, with 10 bases separating them. This CDR3 region has 15 residues. Sequencing was performed on PBMCs. The clonotype comes from a woman under 30 in good health and CMV-seronegative. The rearrangement links TRBV9 to TRBJ1-2; D not certain. The CDR3 sequence is CASSVDGRFNYGYTF. The CDR3 DNA is TGTGCCAGCAGCGTAGATGGCAGATTTAACTATGGCTACACCTTC.